The 2 T cell receptor beta chains in this list originate from one sample, sequenced in a study of blood T cell repertoires in COVID-19. The table came from immunoSEQ multiplex PCR; TCRdb's copy has only in-frame clones and leaves some out. The sample contains 150,000 or so clones, roughly 84% of which appear only once. The material sequenced was PBMCs or T cells enriched from blood (not recorded which). These receptors were collected from a man between 65 and 80 years old who had been exposed to COVID-19.

The chain is built from TRBV7-9 and TRBJ1-3; no definite D call. V lost 6 bases to trimming and J lost 3 bases, with 6 bases between them. Germline V lookup: CDR1 SEHNR, CDR2 FQNEAQ (reference sequence). There are 12 residues in the CDR3. The CDR3 loop is CASRYSGNTIYF. In DNA form, the CDR3 reads TGTGCCAGCAGGTACAGTGGAAACACCATATATTTT. Drawing the rest from reference TRBV7-9 and TRBJ1-3, the complete variable domain is DTGVSQNPRHKITKRGQNVTFRCDPISEHNRLYWYRQTLGQGPEFLTYFQNEAQLEKSRLLSDRFSAERPKGSFSTLEIQRTEQGDSAMYLCASRYSGNTIYFGEGSWLTVV.

The rearrangement uses TRBV5-1 and TRBJ2-7; TRBD2 matches 8 bases. After removal of 4 bases from V and 2 bases from J, the junction contained 11 bases not matched to a gene. CDR1 is SGHRS and CDR2 is YFSETQ in the germline V gene. The CDR3 runs to 16 residues. The CDR3 nucleotides are TGCGCCAGCAGCCCTGAACGACTAGCGCTTACCTACGAGCAGTACTTC. It translates to CASSPERLALTYEQYF.